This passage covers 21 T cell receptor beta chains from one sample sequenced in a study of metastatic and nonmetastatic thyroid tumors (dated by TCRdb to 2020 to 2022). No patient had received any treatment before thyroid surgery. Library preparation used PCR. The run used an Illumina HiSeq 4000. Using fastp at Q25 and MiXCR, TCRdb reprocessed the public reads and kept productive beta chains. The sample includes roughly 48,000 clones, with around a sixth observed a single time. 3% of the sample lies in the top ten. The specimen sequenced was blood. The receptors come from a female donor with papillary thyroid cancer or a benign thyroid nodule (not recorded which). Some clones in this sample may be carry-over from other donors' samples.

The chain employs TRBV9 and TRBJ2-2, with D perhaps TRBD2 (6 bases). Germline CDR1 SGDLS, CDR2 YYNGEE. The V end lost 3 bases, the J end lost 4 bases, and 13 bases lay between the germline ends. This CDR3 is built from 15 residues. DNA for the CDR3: TGTGCCAGCAGCGGATCCGGGAGTTTCACCGGGGAGCTGTTTTTT. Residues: CASSGSGSFTGELFF.

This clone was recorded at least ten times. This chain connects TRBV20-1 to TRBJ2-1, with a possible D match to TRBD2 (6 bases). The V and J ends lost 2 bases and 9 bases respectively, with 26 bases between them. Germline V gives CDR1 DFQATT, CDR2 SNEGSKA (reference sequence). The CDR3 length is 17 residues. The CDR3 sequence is CSARKKSRTTIPREQFF. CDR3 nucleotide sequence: TGCAGTGCTAGAAAAAAAAGTAGGACTACCATTCCCCGTGAGCAGTTCTTC.

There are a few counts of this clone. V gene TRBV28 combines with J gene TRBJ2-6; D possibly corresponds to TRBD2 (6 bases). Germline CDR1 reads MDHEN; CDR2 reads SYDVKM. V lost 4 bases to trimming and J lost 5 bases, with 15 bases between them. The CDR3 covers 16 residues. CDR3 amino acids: CASSYGGSAWANVLTF. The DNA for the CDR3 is TGTGCCAGCAGTTATGGGGGGTCCGCTTGGGCCAACGTCCTGACTTTC. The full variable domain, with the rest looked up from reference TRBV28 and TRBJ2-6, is DVKVTQSSRYLVKRTGEKVFLECVQDMDHENMFWYRQDPGLGLRLIYFSYDVKMKEKGDIPEGYSVSREKKERFSLILESASTNQTSMYLCASSYGGSAWANVLTFGAGSRLTVL.

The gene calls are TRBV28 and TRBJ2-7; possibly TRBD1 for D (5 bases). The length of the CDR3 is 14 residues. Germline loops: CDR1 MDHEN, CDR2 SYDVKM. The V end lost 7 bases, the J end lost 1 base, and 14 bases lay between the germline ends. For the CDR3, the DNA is TGTGCCAGCACGCGAGCGACAGATTCCTACGAGCAGTACTTC. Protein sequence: CASTRATDSYEQYF.

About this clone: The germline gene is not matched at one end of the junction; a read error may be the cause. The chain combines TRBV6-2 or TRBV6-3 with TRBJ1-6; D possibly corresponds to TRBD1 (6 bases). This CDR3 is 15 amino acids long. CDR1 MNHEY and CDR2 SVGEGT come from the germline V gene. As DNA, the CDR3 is TGTGCCAGCAGTTACTCGTTTAAATGCAGGGGAGAGCATTACTTC. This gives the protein CASSYSFKCRGEHYF.

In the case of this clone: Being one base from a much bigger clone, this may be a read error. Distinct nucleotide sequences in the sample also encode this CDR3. The CDR3 here is CASSQASDSPLHF. CDR3 bases: TGCGCCAGCAGCCAAGCCTCGGATTCACCCCTCCATTTT. V is TRBV4-1 and J is TRBJ1-6; D remains unclear. Germline CDR1 MGHRA, CDR2 YSYEKL. CDR3 length: 13 residues.

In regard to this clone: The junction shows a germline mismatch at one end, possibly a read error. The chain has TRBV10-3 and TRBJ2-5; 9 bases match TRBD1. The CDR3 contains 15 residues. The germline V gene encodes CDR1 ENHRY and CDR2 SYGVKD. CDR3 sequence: CDIGAGQGAQETQYF. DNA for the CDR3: TGTGACATCGGGGCGGGACAGGGAGCACAAGAGACCCAGTACTTC.

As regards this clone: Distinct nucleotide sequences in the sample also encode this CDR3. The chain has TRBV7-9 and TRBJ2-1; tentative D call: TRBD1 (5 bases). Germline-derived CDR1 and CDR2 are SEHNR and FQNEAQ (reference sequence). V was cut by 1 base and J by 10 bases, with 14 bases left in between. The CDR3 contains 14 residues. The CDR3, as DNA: TGTGCCAGCAGCTTAGGTCAGGGTGGGCACGAGCAGTTCTTC. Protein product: CASSLGQGGHEQFF.

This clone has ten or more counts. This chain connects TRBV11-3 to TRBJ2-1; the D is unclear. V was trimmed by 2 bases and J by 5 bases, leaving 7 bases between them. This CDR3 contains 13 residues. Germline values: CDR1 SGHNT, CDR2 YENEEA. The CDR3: CASSLSRNNEQFF. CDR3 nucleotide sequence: TGTGCCAGCAGCTTAAGTCGAAACAATGAGCAGTTCTTC.

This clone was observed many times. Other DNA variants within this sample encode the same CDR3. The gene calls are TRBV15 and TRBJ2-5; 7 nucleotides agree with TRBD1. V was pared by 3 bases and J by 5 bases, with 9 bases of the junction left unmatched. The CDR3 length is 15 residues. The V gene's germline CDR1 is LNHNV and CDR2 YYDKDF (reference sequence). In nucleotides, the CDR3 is TGTGCCACCAGCAGGGGTGGGGGACAGAGTGAGACCCAGTACTTC. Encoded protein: CATSRGGGQSETQYF.

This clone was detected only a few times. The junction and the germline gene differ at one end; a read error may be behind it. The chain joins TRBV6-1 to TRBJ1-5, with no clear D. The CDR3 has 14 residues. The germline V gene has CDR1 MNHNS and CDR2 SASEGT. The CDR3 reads CASSSLQVYHPQHF. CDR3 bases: TGTGCCAGCAGTTCGTTACAAGTATATCATCCCCAGCATTTT.

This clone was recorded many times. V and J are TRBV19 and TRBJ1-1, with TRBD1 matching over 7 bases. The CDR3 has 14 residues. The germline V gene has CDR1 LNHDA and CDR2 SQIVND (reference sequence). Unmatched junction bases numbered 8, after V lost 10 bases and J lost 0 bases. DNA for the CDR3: TGTGCCACCTCAAAAAGGGGGCTGAACACTGAAGCTTTCTTT. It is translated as CATSKRGLNTEAFF.

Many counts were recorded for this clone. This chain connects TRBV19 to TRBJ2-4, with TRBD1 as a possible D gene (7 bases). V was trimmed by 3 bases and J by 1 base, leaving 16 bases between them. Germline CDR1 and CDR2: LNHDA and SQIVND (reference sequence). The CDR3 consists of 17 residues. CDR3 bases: TGTGCCAGTAGTATGAACAGGGGCCGGGGGGCCAAAAACATTCAGTACTTC. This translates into CASSMNRGRGAKNIQYF.

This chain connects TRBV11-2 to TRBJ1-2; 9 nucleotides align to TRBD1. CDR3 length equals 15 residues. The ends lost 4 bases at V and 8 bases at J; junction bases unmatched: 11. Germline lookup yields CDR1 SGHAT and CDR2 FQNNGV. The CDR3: CASSSERTGAVGYTF. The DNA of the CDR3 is TGTGCCAGCAGCTCCGAAAGGACAGGGGCTGTCGGCTACACCTTC.

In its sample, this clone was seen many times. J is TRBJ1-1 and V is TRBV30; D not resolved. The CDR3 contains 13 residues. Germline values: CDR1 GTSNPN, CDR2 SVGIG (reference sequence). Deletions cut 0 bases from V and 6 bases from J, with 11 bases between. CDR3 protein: CAWSVSERPEAFF. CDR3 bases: TGTGCCTGGAGTGTATCCGAACGGCCTGAAGCTTTCTTT.

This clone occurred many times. The CDR3 sequence is CASSGGSVGAFF. The CDR3 DNA follows: TGTGCCAGCTCAGGGGGTAGTGTGGGAGCTTTCTTT. The chain recombines TRBV18 with TRBJ1-1; maybe TRBD1 (5 bases). The CDR3 length is 12 residues. Germline-derived CDR1 and CDR2 are KGHSH and LQKENI. Between the trimmed V and J ends, which lost 5 bases and 10 bases, there was a span of 14 bases.

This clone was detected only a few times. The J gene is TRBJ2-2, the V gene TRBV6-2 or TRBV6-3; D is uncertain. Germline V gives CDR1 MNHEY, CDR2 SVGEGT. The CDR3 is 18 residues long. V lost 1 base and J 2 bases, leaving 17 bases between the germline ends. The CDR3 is CASSYYEVSVVNTGELFF. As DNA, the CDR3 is TGTGCCAGCAGTTACTATGAAGTATCGGTAGTAAACACCGGGGAGCTGTTTTTT.

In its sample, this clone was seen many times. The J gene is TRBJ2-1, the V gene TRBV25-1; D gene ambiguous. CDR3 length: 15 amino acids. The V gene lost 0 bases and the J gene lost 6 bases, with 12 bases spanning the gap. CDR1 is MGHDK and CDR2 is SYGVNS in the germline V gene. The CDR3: CASSEYRTRGNEQFF. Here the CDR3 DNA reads TGTGCCAGCAGTGAATATCGGACCCGTGGCAATGAGCAGTTCTTC.

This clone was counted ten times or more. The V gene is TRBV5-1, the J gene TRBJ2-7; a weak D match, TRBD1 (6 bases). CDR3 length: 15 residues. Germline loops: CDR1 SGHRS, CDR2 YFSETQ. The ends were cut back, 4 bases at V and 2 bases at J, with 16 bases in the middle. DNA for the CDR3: TGCGCCAGCAGCCCAACCCCAGGGGCCCCCTACGAGCAGTACTTC. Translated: CASSPTPGAPYEQYF.

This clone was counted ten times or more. The CDR3, as DNA: TGTGCCAGCAGCTTAGAAGAGGGGACGATCACCTTC. Translated: CASSLEEGTITF. The chain carries TRBV7-9 and TRBJ1-2; D may be TRBD1 (5 bases). V dropped 1 base and J dropped 13 bases, with 13 bases sitting between them. The CDR3 length is 12 residues. Germline-derived CDR1 and CDR2 are SEHNR and FQNEAQ (reference sequence). The entire variable domain, with the rest obtained from reference TRBV7-9 and TRBJ1-2, is as follows: DTGVSQNPRHKITKRGQNVTFRCDPISEHNRLYWYRQTLGQGPEFLTYFQNEAQLEKSRLLSDRFSAERPKGSFSTLEIQRTEQGDSAMYLCASSLEEGTITFGSGTRLTVV.

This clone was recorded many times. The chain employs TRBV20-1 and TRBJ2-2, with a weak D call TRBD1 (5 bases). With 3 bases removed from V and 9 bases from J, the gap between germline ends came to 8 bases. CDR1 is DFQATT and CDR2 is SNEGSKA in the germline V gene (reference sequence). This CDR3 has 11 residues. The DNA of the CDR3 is TGCAGTGCTAGTAGGGGCCGGGAGCTGTTTTTT. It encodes CSASRGRELFF.